Listed here are 2 T cell receptor beta chains from one sample, sequenced in a study of T cell responses to AZD1222 COVID-19 vaccine. Sequencing was performed with immunoSEQ multiplex PCR; in TCRdb, only in-frame clones are kept and a portion is missing. The sample records some 100,000 clones, about 87% being singletons. This specimen was peripheral blood, taken on day 0 of AZD1222 vaccination. The receptors were gathered from an adult in good health.

The genes are TRBV4-1 and TRBJ1-2; 9 bases line up with TRBD1. Germline-derived CDR1 and CDR2 are MGHRA and YSYEKL. V trimming: 6 bases; J trimming: 5 bases; junction bases outside the gene matches: 4. The CDR3 has 13 residues. The CDR3 spells CASSEGTGYGYTF. In DNA form, the CDR3 reads TGCGCCAGCAGTGAAGGGACAGGGTATGGCTACACCTTC.

This chain connects TRBV4-2 to TRBJ1-2; D ambiguous. This CDR3 region has 14 residues. V shed 1 base and J shed 2 bases, with 8 bases lying between them. Germline V lookup: CDR1 LGHNA, CDR2 YNFKEQ. This chain's CDR3 is CASSQAVTNYGYTF. CDR3 nucleotides: TGTGCCAGCAGCCAAGCTGTCACCAACTATGGCTACACCTTC.